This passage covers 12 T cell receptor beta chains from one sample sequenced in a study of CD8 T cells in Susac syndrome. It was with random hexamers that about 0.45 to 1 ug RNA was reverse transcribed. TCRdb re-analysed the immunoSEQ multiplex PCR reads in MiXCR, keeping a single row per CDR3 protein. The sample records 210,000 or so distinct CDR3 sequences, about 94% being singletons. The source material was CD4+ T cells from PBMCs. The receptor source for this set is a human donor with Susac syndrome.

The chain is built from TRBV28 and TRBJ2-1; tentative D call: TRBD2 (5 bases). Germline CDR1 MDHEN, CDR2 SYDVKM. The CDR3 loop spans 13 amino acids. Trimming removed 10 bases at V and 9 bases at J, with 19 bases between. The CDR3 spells CATLPAPRGEQFF. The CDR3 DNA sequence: TGTGCCACCCTCCCCGCTCCCCGGGGTGAGCAGTTCTTC.

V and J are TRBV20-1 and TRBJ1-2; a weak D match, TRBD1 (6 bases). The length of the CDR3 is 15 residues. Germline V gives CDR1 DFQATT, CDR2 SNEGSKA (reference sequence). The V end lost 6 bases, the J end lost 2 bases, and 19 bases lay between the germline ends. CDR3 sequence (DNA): TGCAGTGCCCGACGGGCGGGGGGCGAGAACTATGGCTACACCTTC. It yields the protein CSARRAGGENYGYTF.

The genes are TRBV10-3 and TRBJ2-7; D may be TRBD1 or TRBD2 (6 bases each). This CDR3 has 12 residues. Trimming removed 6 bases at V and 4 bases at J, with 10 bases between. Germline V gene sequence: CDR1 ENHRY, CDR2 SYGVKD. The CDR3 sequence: CAIRGGGYEQYF. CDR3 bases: TGTGCCATCAGAGGAGGGGGTTACGAGCAGTACTTC.

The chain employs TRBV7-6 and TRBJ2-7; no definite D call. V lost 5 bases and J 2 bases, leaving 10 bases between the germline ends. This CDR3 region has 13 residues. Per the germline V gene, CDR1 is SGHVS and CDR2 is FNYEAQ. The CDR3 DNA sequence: TGTGCCAGCAGCCTTCCAGAGACCTACGAGCAGTACTTC. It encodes CASSLPETYEQYF.

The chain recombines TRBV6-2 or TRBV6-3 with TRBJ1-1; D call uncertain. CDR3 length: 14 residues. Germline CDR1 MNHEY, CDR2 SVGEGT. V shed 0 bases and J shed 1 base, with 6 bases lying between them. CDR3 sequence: CASSYSRGNTEAFF. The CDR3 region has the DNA TGTGCCAGCAGTTACTCACGGGGGAACACTGAAGCTTTCTTT.

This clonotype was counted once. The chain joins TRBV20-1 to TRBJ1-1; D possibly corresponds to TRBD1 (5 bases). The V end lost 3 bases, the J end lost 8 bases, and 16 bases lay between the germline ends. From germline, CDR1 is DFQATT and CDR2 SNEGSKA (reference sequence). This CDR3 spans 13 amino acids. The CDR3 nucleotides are TGCAGTGCTAGCCGGACCGGGGCGGACGAAGCTTTCTTT. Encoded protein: CSASRTGADEAFF.

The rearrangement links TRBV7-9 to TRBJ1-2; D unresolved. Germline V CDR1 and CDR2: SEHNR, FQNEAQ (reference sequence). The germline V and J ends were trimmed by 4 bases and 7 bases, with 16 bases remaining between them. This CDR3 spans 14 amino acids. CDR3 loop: CASSSADWAGGYTF. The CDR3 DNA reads TGTGCCAGCAGCTCCGCGGACTGGGCGGGTGGCTACACCTTC. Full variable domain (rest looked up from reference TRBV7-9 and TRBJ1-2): DTGVSQNPRHKITKRGQNVTFRCDPISEHNRLYWYRQTLGQGPEFLTYFQNEAQLEKSRLLSDRFSAERPKGSFSTLEIQRTEQGDSAMYLCASSSADWAGGYTFGSGTRLTVV.

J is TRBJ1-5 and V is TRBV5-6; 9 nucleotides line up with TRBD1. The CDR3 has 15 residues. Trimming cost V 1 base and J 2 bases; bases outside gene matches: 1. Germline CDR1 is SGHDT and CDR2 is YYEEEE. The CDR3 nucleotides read TGTGCCAGCAGCTTGACAGGGGGCGGCAATCAGCCCCAGCATTTT. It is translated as CASSLTGGGNQPQHF.

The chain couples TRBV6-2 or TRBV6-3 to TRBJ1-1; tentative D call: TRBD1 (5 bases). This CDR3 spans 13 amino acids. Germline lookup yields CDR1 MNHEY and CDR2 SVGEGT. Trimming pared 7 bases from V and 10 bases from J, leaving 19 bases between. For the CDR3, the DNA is TGTGCCAGCACCAACGTAAGGGGAAGTATAGCTTTCTTT. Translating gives CASTNVRGSIAFF.

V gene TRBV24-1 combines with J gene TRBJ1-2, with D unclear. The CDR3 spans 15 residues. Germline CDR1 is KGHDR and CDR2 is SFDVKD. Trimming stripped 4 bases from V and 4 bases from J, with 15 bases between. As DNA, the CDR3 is TGTGCCACCAGTGACCGACGAGACGGATTCTATGGCTACACCTTC. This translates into CATSDRRDGFYGYTF.

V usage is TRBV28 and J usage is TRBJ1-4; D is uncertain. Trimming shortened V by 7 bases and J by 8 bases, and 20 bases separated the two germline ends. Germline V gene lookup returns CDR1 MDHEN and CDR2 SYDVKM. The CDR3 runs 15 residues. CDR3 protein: CASTLIRTQGEKLFF. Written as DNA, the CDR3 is TGTGCCAGCACCCTCATCCGGACCCAAGGGGAAAAACTGTTTTTT.

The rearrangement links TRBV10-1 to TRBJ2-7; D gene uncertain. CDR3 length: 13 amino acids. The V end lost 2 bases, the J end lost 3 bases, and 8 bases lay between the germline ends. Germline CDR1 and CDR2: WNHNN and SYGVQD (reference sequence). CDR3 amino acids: CASSEGLYYEQYF. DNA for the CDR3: TGCGCCAGCAGTGAGGGCCTTTACTACGAGCAGTACTTC.